This T cell receptor (beta chain) was sequenced for a study of tissue T cells after allogeneic stem cell transplantation. Study conclusions and caveats: Anatomically similar tissues had similar TCR repertoires within each patient. Tissue-detected TCR repertoire was only partly captured by blood and spleen T cells. Few T cell clones were shared across patients, but motif clusters showed tissue-specific shared signatures. Alloreactivity or antigen specificity of tissue TCRs was not determined; some clones might be host cells.

Clones were sequenced by immunoSEQ multiplex PCR, and TCRdb holds only the in-frame ones, with some missing. The sample contains 6,500 to 7,500 clones, approximately 70% of which appear only once. About this clone itself: Its antigen is undetermined. The genes and germline here are from mouse. The read ends 1 residue early relative to the CDR3; the germline J gene fills the gap.

Germline V lookup: CDR1 GKSSPN, CDR2 SITVG. After removal of 6 bases from V and 7 bases from J, the junction contained 8 bases not matched to a gene. The CDR3 runs to 13 residues. The clonotype originates from a female BALB/c mouse in good health. The MHC haplotype of this mouse line is H2-d. Sequenced sample: blood. The chain joins TRBV31 to TRBJ1-4; 7 bases are shared with TRBD1. The DNA read from the CDR3 is TGTGCCTGCCGGGACAGTCTGGGCGAAAGATTATTT. It encodes CACRDSLGERLF. The full CDR3 is CACRDSLGERLFF.